A selection of T cell receptor beta chains follows, all from one sample in a study of CD8+CD57+ T cells in acquired aplastic anemia. TCRdb itself ran the reads through MiXCR, one entry per CDR3 protein. The sample records fewer than 200,000 distinct CDR3 sequences, around 40% being singletons. The sample consisted of sorted CD4+, CD8+, or CD8+CD57+ T cells (not recorded which) from PBMCs. All receptors derive from a human donor in good health. The CDR3 runs from the conserved cysteine through the conserved F or W. A D gene is named only where the DNA matches it firmly. The size field is filled for only some rows; it gives once, few, many or a size class.

>TRBV15|-|TRBJ2-7|-|15
TGTGCCACCAGCAGAGATGCGGCGGATACTTACGAGCAGTACTTC
CATSRDAADTYEQYF
>TRBV20-1|many|TRBJ1-2|-|13
TGCAGTGCTAGGGACAGCGCTAACTATGGCTACACCTTC
CSARDSANYGYTF
>TRBV2|-|TRBJ1-2|-|13
TGTGCCAGCAGTGAGGCGGCATCCTATGGCTACACCTTC
CASSEAASYGYTF
>TRBV5-1|many|TRBJ1-5|-|16
TGCGCCAGGAGAGGATACAGGGTTGGCAGCAATCAGCCCCAGCATTTT
CARRGYRVGSNQPQHF
>TRBV5-1|many|TRBJ2-7|-|14
TGCGCCAGCAGCTGGACCGTACAGGGCTACGAGCAGTACTTC
CASSWTVQGYEQYF
>TRBV12-3/TRBV12-4|once|TRBJ1-2|-|15
TGTGCCAGCAGTCTCCGCCCAGGGAGGGAATGGGGCTACACCTTC
CASSLRPGREWGYTF
>TRBV25-1|-|TRBJ2-2|-|17
TGTGCCAGCACACCCTCGACAAGGGGTGCTAACACCGGGGAGCTGTTTTTT
CASTPSTRGANTGELFF
>TRBV28|few|TRBJ2-1|-|15
TGTGCCAGCAGTTTCGACGGAAGCTCCTACAATGAGCAGTTCTTC
CASSFDGSSYNEQFF
>TRBV7-2|many|TRBJ1-1|TRBD1|14
TGTGCCAGCAGCTTCCACAGGGGGCCCCCTGAAGCTTTCTTT
CASSFHRGPPEAFF
>TRBV24-1|few|TRBJ1-6|-|13
TGTGCCACCAGTGAGGCATGGGGTTCACCCCTCCACTTT
CATSEAWGSPLHF
>TRBV7-9|-|TRBJ1-6|-|14
TGTGCCAGCAGCTTAGCGGGGGTTGCGGCACCCCTCCACTTT
CASSLAGVAAPLHF
>TRBV10-2|-|TRBJ2-4|-|14
TGCGCCAGCAGTGAGACGGCAGCACGGAGCATTCAGTACTTC
CASSETAARSIQYF
>TRBV7-3|many|TRBJ1-2|TRBD1|16
TGTGCCAGCAGCCCGCACTCCCTGACAGGGGGCGGTGGCTACACCTTC
CASSPHSLTGGGGYTF
>TRBV4-1|many|TRBJ2-7|-|13
TGCGCCAGCAGCCCCATTGAGAAATACGAGCAGTACTTC
CASSPIEKYEQYF
>TRBV25-1|-|TRBJ2-1|TRBD2|15
TGTGCCAGCAGTGAAGTGACTAGCAGTTCCAATGAGCAGTTCTTC
CASSEVTSSSNEQFF
>TRBV7-3|-|TRBJ2-7|TRBD2|15
TGTGCCAGCAGCTTCAGACTAGCGGGAACCTACGAGCAGTACTTC
CASSFRLAGTYEQYF
>TRBV5-1|many|TRBJ2-5|-|15
TGCGCCAGCAGCGGGGCGGAGCGCCCTTGGGGGACCCAGTACTTC
CASSGAERPWGTQYF